This T cell receptor beta chain originates from a study of metastatic and nonmetastatic thyroid tumors. Whole-study context: Repertoires were compared across blood and tumor or nodule tissue from malignant and benign thyroid patients.

CDR3 length: 14 residues. Germline CDR1 reads KGHDR; CDR2 reads SFDVKD. The V gene lost 2 bases and the J gene lost 5 bases, with 9 bases spanning the gap. Patients were all untreated before their thyroid surgery. TCRdb recomputed clones from the PCR reads via MiXCR. The top ten clones hold about 20% of a sample with about 31,000 clones, roughly a fifth of them seen once. The sequence derives from a female donor with papillary thyroid cancer or a benign thyroid nodule (not recorded which). Some clones in this sample may be carry-over from other donors' samples. The V and J genes are TRBV24-1 and TRBJ2-1, with unresolved D. Sequencing was done on a sample of blood. In nucleotides, the CDR3 is TGTGCCACCAGTGATTCGGGTAGGCACAATGAGCAGTTCTTC. Translation: CATSDSGRHNEQFF.